The rows below give T cell receptor beta chains drawn from one sample of a study of blood T cell repertoires in COVID-19. Data came from immunoSEQ multiplex PCR; TCRdb stores just in-frame clones and leaves some out. The sample consists of about 190,000 clones, about nine tenths of them appearing once. Sequencing was carried out using peripheral blood. These receptors originate from a man aged 25 to 40 with acute or convalescent COVID-19. Both conserved end residues are part of each CDR3. A D gene is named only where the DNA matches it firmly. A clone size is listed for some rows: how often the clone was seen (once, few, many), or a class if it is expanded.

>TRBJ2-7|TRBD2|TRBV5-1|-
CASSSGLAGREQYF
TGCGCCAGCAGCTCGGGACTAGCGGGTAGGGAGCAGTACTTC
>TRBJ1-4|TRBD1|TRBV4-2|-
CASSQEMRGLEKLFF
TGTGCCAGCAGCCAAGAAATGAGGGGGCTTGAAAAACTGTTTTTT
>TRBJ1-1|TRBD1|TRBV6-1|-
CASSERTGREAFF
TGTGCCAGCAGTGAGCGGACAGGTCGCGAAGCTTTCTTT
>TRBJ1-5|TRBD1|TRBV30|once
CAWRDRGQQPQHF
TGTGCCTGGAGGGACAGGGGGCAGCAGCCCCAGCATTTT
>TRBJ2-1|TRBD2|TRBV28|-
CASRFQREWGEQFF
TGTGCCAGCAGATTTCAGCGGGAGTGGGGTGAGCAGTTCTTC
>TRBJ2-3|-|TRBV5-1|few
CASSLALAGTDTQYF
TGCGCCAGCAGCTTGGCACTAGCAGGGACAGATACGCAGTATTTT
>TRBJ1-1|TRBD1|TRBV7-8|-
CASSLDDRVVTEAFF
TGTGCCAGCAGCTTAGACGACAGGGTAGTAACTGAAGCTTTCTTT
>TRBJ1-4|TRBD1|TRBV19|-
CASRHRGPNEKLFF
TGTGCCAGTAGACACAGGGGACCTAATGAAAAACTGTTTTTT
>TRBJ1-5|-|TRBV19|-
CASSLPGVSQPQHF
TGTGCCAGTAGTTTACCGGGTGTATCGCAGCCCCAGCATTTT
>TRBJ2-1|TRBD2|TRBV27|-
CASSLSTSGSNPHGEQFF
TGTGCCAGCAGTTTATCGACTAGCGGGAGCAACCCTCACGGAGAGCAGTTCTTC
>TRBJ2-7|TRBD1|TRBV7-7|-
CASRGNRDRGDEQYF
TGTGCTAGCAGGGGGAACCGGGACAGGGGCGACGAGCAGTACTTC
>TRBJ2-3|TRBD1|TRBV7-3|-
CASSSGTGLGTDTQYF
TGTGCCAGCAGCTCGGGGACAGGGCTAGGAACAGATACGCAGTATTTT
>TRBJ2-1|-|TRBV29-1|-
CSVGTSTEQFF
TGCAGCGTTGGAACTAGCACTGAGCAGTTCTTC
>TRBJ2-1|-|TRBV6-5|-
CASGKVREVDNEQFF
TGTGCCAGCGGGAAGGTTAGGGAGGTGGATAATGAGCAGTTCTTC
>TRBJ1-6|-|TRBV18|-
CASSLLDSSNSPLHF
TGTGCCAGCTCACTCCTTGACAGCAGCAATTCACCCCTCCACTTT
>TRBJ1-3|-|TRBV7-8|-
CASSRDRTATGNTIYF
TGTGCCAGCAGCCGAGACCGAACTGCGACTGGAAACACCATATATTTT
>TRBJ1-2|-|TRBV18|once
CASSPPSLAPGYGYTF
TGTGCCAGCTCACCACCGAGTCTGGCGCCGGGCTATGGCTACACCTTC
>TRBJ1-6|-|TRBV3-1/TRBV3-2|-
CASSQGTENSPLHF
TGTGCCAGCAGCCAAGGGACTGAAAATTCACCCCTCCACTTT
>TRBJ1-5|-|TRBV25-1|-
CASSPGGSNQPQHF
TGTGCCAGCAGTCCCGGGGGTAGCAATCAGCCCCAGCATTTT
>TRBJ1-2|-|TRBV6-5|-
CASSNLWGRRGYTF
TGTGCCAGCAGTAACCTTTGGGGGCGCCGGGGCTACACCTTC
>TRBJ1-5|-|TRBV6-1|few
CASSEAWHQPQHF
TGTGCCAGCAGTGAAGCGTGGCACCAGCCCCAGCATTTT
>TRBJ2-3|-|TRBV7-8|few
CASSHLLDTQYF
TGTGCCAGCAGCCACCTACTAGATACGCAGTATTTT
>TRBJ2-7|-|TRBV15|-
CATSRGPTGNYEQYF
TGTGCCACCAGCAGAGGACCAACAGGGAACTACGAGCAGTACTTC
>TRBJ1-1|TRBD1|TRBV25-1|-
CASSPRQGVMNTEAFF
TGTGCCAGCAGCCCCCGACAGGGTGTAATGAACACTGAAGCTTTCTTT
>TRBJ2-7|TRBD1|TRBV2|-
CATIRDRPYEQYF
TGTGCCACCATCCGGGACAGACCCTACGAGCAGTACTTC
>TRBJ2-2|-|TRBV28|-
CASSLDRYTGELFF
TGTGCCAGCAGTTTAGACAGATACACCGGGGAGCTGTTTTTT
>TRBJ2-3|-|TRBV5-1|-
CASSLTMGAHTQYF
TGCGCCAGCAGCTTGACGATGGGCGCCCATACGCAGTATTTT
>TRBJ1-3|-|TRBV9|-
CASSPHRAAGNTIYF
TGTGCCAGCAGCCCACACAGGGCGGCTGGAAACACCATATATTTT
>TRBJ1-5|-|TRBV28|-
CASSYRGGSNQPQHF
TGTGCCAGCAGCTACCGAGGAGGAAGCAATCAGCCCCAGCATTTT
>TRBJ1-5|-|TRBV28|-
CASLNRGPLGQPQHF
TGTGCCAGCCTAAACCGGGGTCCCCTGGGTCAGCCCCAGCATTTT
>TRBJ2-2|-|TRBV12-3/TRBV12-4|once
CASTDTGELFF
TGTGCCAGCACCGACACCGGGGAGCTGTTTTTT
>TRBJ1-1|TRBD1|TRBV3-1/TRBV3-2|once
CASSQGVTEAFF
TGTGCCAGCAGTCAGGGGGTCACTGAAGCTTTCTTT
>TRBJ1-1|-|TRBV30|-
CAWGPGQPNTEAFF
TGTGCCTGGGGGCCCGGACAGCCGAACACTGAAGCTTTCTTT
>TRBJ2-2|TRBD1|TRBV28|-
CASSFQDRDTGELFF
TGTGCCAGCAGTTTCCAGGACAGGGACACCGGGGAGCTGTTTTTT
>TRBJ1-2|-|TRBV11-3|-
CASSRGDYGYTF
TGTGCCAGCAGCCGTGGAGACTATGGCTACACCTTC
>TRBJ2-1|TRBD2|TRBV9|-
CASSVAGRGGWNEQFF
TGTGCCAGCAGCGTAGCTGGGCGGGGGGGCTGGAATGAGCAGTTCTTC
>TRBJ2-1|-|TRBV6-5|-
CASSYQASSYNEQFF
TGTGCCAGCAGTTACCAGGCAAGCTCCTACAATGAGCAGTTCTTC
>TRBJ1-6|TRBD1|TRBV6-6|few
CASSSGQALNSPLHF
TGTGCCAGCAGTTCCGGACAGGCCCTCAATTCACCCCTCCACTTT
>TRBJ2-7|TRBD1|TRBV2|-
CASSGSDRGYEQYF
TGTGCCAGCAGTGGTAGCGACAGGGGTTACGAGCAGTACTTC